This TCR beta chain was identified during a study of cytomegalovirus exposure and HLA in healthy donors. As for this clone: Its cognate antigen is unknown.

Both 60 Vbeta primers and 13 Jbeta primers went into the PCR. TCRdb's table, derived via immunoSEQ multiplex PCR, lists solely in-frame clones and lacks some. The sample carries roughly 160,000 clones, more than 70% recorded once. Trimming left V 0 bases short and J 1 base short, with 11 bases between. The length of the CDR3 is 17 residues. The germline gives CDR1 SGHDT, CDR2 YYEEEE. Study outcomes and limitations: Among TCR beta chains, those listed as cytomegalovirus-associated numbered around 180. HLA alleles showed associations with 15,000 to 20,000 TCR beta sequences in a later analysis, at a 0.05 false discovery rate. Later analysis suggested most CMV-associated TCR beta chains were HLA-restricted. Earlier analysis looked at TCR beta V segments, and most were productive about 87% or about 30% of the time.

Material for sequencing was PBMCs. The clonotype originates from a girl aged 10 to 17 in good health and CMV-seronegative. V and J are TRBV5-6 and TRBJ2-6; D uncertain. The CDR3 nucleotides read TGTGCCAGCAGCTTGGCTCTAGGAGCTTCTGGGGCCAACGTCCTGACTTTC. This encodes CASSLALGASGANVLTF.